A single sample is the source of the 3 T cell receptor beta chains below, sequenced in a study of T cells in Graves' hyperthyroidism and ophthalmopathy. There were TCR beta CDR3 regions amplified from RNA transcripts. HTBI primers were employed in a first-round RT-PCR of the TCR CDR3. TCRdb ran MiXCR on the multiplex PCR reads and lists one entry per CDR3 protein. Of hundreds of thousands of distinct CDR3 sequences in the sample, just under 25% are singletons; the top ten hold roughly 80%. The sequenced material came from blood. The receptors come from a man aged 50 to 60 with Graves' hyperthyroidism.

This clonotype showed up just a few times. The V call is TRBV5-6, the J call TRBJ2-5, with TRBD1 matching 12 bases. Germline V gives CDR1 SGHDT, CDR2 YYEEEE. V shed 6 bases, J shed 5 bases, and the junction held 8 bases outside the gene matches. This CDR3 is 15 amino acids long. The CDR3 DNA follows: TGTGCCAGCAACCCCGGGACAGGGGGCGTCGAGACCCAGTACTTC. Translated: CASNPGTGGVETQYF.

CDR3 amino acids: CASGTSGRETQYF. CDR3 in DNA: TGTGCCAGCGGGACTAGCGGGAGGGAGACCCAGTACTTC. The chain couples TRBV2 to TRBJ2-5; 15 bases align to TRBD2. Germline assignment: CDR1 SNHLY and CDR2 FYNNEI. V trimming: 8 bases; J trimming: 5 bases; junction bases outside the gene matches: 0. The CDR3 is 13 residues long.

This clonotype was counted a few times. The rearrangement links TRBV7-9 to TRBJ2-1; the D gene is possibly TRBD1 (6 bases). Trimming stripped 1 base from V and 12 bases from J, with 16 bases between. The CDR3 consists of 14 residues. Per the germline V gene, CDR1 is SEHNR and CDR2 is FQNEAQ (reference sequence). CDR3 DNA sequence: TGTGCCAGCAGCTTAGGCCTCAGGGGCGGACGGCAGTTCTTC. It specifies CASSLGLRGGRQFF.